The sequence of this T cell receptor beta chain was determined in a study of T cell responses to AZD1222 COVID-19 vaccine. The study, taken as a whole, reports: In a largely white British group with more females than males, clonal diversity was possibly underestimated. There were repertoire samples only from the period after the peak T cell response.

Remarks on this clone: Its antigen is as yet unknown.

Germline lookup yields CDR1 SGHNT and CDR2 YYREEE (reference sequence). The germline V and J ends were trimmed by 3 bases and 2 bases, with 0 bases remaining between them. The CDR3 runs to 11 residues. Assay used: immunoSEQ multiplex PCR; TCRdb lists only in-frame clones, some missing. Here the sample spans 150,000 to 200,000 clones, 90% to 95% being singletons. This sequence joins TRBV5-4 and TRBJ2-1; D not certain. Sequences were derived from peripheral blood, sampled 28 days after the second AZD1222 dose. This clonotype originated in an adult who received the AZD1222 COVID-19 vaccine. The CDR3, as DNA: TGTGCCAGCAGCTCCTACAATGAGCAGTTCTTC. Translation: CASSSYNEQFF.